The 26 T cell receptor beta chains given below trace back to one sample, sequenced in a study of neurological immune-mediated disorders. One entry per CDR3 protein results from TCRdb running MiXCR on the 5' RACE reads. The table records under 80,000 distinct CDR3 sequences, around a tenth of them present only once. Sequencing was done on a sample of PBMCs. Every receptor here comes from a man in his fifties or sixties in good health.

This chain connects TRBV20-1 to TRBJ1-6; no definite D call. V dropped 1 base and J dropped 0 bases, with 7 bases sitting between them. This CDR3 spans 15 amino acids. Germline loops: CDR1 DFQATT, CDR2 SNEGSKA (reference sequence). For the CDR3, the DNA is TGCAGTGCTAGAGTTAGCAGCTCCTATAATTCACCCCTCCACTTT. Encoded protein: CSARVSSSYNSPLHF.

This chain links TRBV7-2 with TRBJ2-7; 11 bases match TRBD2. This CDR3 is 16 amino acids long. CDR1 SGHTA and CDR2 FQGNSA come from the germline V gene. V lost 1 base, J lost 5 bases, and 7 bases stayed unmatched. For the CDR3, the DNA is TGTGCCAGCAGCTTAGGGCCTAGCGGGGGGCGGGACGAGCAGTACTTC. It encodes CASSLGPSGGRDEQYF.

The sample holds many counts of this clonotype. This CDR3 is CATSVQQTNGYTF. The CDR3 bases are TGTGCCACCAGTGTGCAACAGACGAATGGCTACACCTTC. The rearrangement links TRBV24-1 to TRBJ1-2; no clear D. The CDR3 contains 13 residues. Trimming removed 5 bases from V and 6 bases from J, with 12 bases in between. Per the germline V gene, CDR1 is KGHDR and CDR2 is SFDVKD.

This clonotype was seen many times. The rearrangement joins TRBV5-5 to TRBJ1-3; D uncertain. The CDR3 runs to 17 residues. The V end was cut by 4 bases, the J end by 3 bases, with 20 bases between. The germline V gene encodes CDR1 SGHKS and CDR2 YYEKEE (reference sequence). CDR3 coding DNA: TGTGCCAGCAGCCGTAGGCCGACTGGAACGGATGGAAACACCATATATTTT. It is translated as CASSRRPTGTDGNTIYF.

This clonotype was found many times. V is TRBV7-2 and J is TRBJ2-1; the D is unclear. V dropped 0 bases and J dropped 9 bases, with 3 bases sitting between them. This CDR3 is 11 amino acids long. Germline loops: CDR1 SGHTA, CDR2 FQGNSA. CDR3 amino acids: CASSLAAEQFF. The CDR3 DNA sequence: TGTGCCAGCAGCTTAGCGGCTGAGCAGTTCTTC.

This clonotype appeared many times. This sequence joins TRBV7-2 and TRBJ2-5, with 14 bases that match TRBD2. The V and J ends lost 4 bases and 5 bases, in that order; junction bases with no gene match: 9. The CDR3 is made up of 17 amino acids. CDR1 is SGHTA and CDR2 is FQGNSA in the germline V gene. CDR3 sequence: CASSSGTSGGRLETQYF. CDR3 nucleotides: TGTGCCAGCAGCTCTGGGACTAGCGGGGGAAGGTTGGAGACCCAGTACTTC.

This clonotype was found many times. The rearrangement uses TRBV27 and TRBJ1-3, with unresolved D. Trimming took off 5 bases at V and 3 bases at J, with 14 bases between the two ends. Germline CDR1 reads MNHEY; CDR2 reads SMNVEV (reference sequence). The CDR3 runs 15 residues. The CDR3 loop reads CASSGSQDGGNTIYF. The CDR3 DNA reads TGTGCCAGCAGTGGGTCCCAGGACGGTGGAAACACCATATATTTT.

Many counts were recorded for this clonotype. This chain connects TRBV12-3 or TRBV12-4 to TRBJ2-1, with 14 bases fitting TRBD2. The CDR3 is made up of 18 amino acids. V lost 1 base and J lost 5; bases outside the gene matches: 7. The CDR3 reads CASSLGDGTSGRNNEQFF. CDR3 bases: TGTGCCAGCAGTTTAGGGGACGGGACTAGCGGGAGAAACAATGAGCAGTTCTTC.

This clonotype was picked up many times. The chain couples TRBV20-1 to TRBJ2-1; 11 bases are shared with TRBD2. Germline assignment: CDR1 DFQATT and CDR2 SNEGSKA (reference sequence). The CDR3 runs to 15 residues. J gave up 6 bases and V 0 bases, and 4 bases lay outside the gene matches. The CDR3 sequence is CSARDWTSGFNEQFF. CDR3 nucleotide sequence: TGCAGTGCTAGAGATTGGACTAGCGGGTTCAATGAGCAGTTCTTC.

This clonotype was seen a few times. The V gene is TRBV30, the J gene TRBJ1-1; D is uncertain. Germline lookup yields CDR1 GTSNPN and CDR2 SVGIG (reference sequence). The V end was cut by 0 bases, the J end by 1 base, with 9 bases between. The CDR3 runs 14 residues. CDR3 loop: CAWSVQGGNTEAFF. The CDR3 DNA reads TGTGCCTGGAGTGTACAAGGAGGGAACACTGAAGCTTTCTTT.

In its sample, this clonotype was seen many times. CDR3 residues: CASRSTDPKEAFF. Here the CDR3 DNA reads TGTGCCAGCAGGTCGACGGATCCCAAAGAAGCTTTCTTT. This chain uses TRBV7-9 with TRBJ1-1; D remains ambiguous. Germline lookup yields CDR1 SEHNR and CDR2 FQNEAQ (reference sequence). V shed 6 bases and J shed 8 bases, with 16 bases lying between them. The CDR3 totals 13 residues.

This clonotype was seen many times. The V call is TRBV29-1, the J call TRBJ2-1; the match to TRBD1 covers 11 bases. This CDR3 has 13 residues. CDR1 is SQVTM and CDR2 is ANQGSEA in the germline V gene. V trimming: 3 bases; J trimming: 12 bases; junction bases outside the gene matches: 7. The CDR3 is CSVEMDRGRRQFF. In DNA, the CDR3 is TGCAGCGTTGAGATGGACAGGGGGCGGAGGCAGTTCTTC.

This clonotype was counted ten times or more. The chain combines TRBV29-1 with TRBJ2-1; 10 bases are a match to TRBD2. The CDR3 consists of 16 residues. The V segment lost 3 bases and the J segment 7 bases; nucleotides outside the gene matches: 12. Per the germline V gene, CDR1 is SQVTM and CDR2 is ANQGSEA. CDR3 sequence reads: CSVEGLAFGEVNEQFF. The DNA of the CDR3 is TGCAGCGTTGAGGGACTAGCGTTCGGAGAGGTGAATGAGCAGTTCTTC.

This clonotype was counted at least ten times. The CDR3 DNA follows: TGTGCCACCAGCAGAGATCCAGGACAGGGAGAGACCCAGTACTTC. This codes for CATSRDPGQGETQYF. The V gene is TRBV15, the J gene TRBJ2-5; 8 bases are a match to TRBD1. In germline, CDR1 is LNHNV, CDR2 YYDKDF (reference sequence). The CDR3 length is 15 residues. V trimming: 0 bases; J trimming: 4 bases; junction bases outside the gene matches: 4.

This clonotype was counted ten times or more. The rearrangement joins TRBV28 to TRBJ1-1; 9 bases align to TRBD1. CDR3 length: 15 residues. Germline V gene sequence: CDR1 MDHEN, CDR2 SYDVKM. J lost 4 bases, V lost 6 bases, and 9 bases had no gene match. The CDR3 nucleotides read TGTGCCAGCAGAACAACAGGGGGCGAGGGCACTGAAGCTTTCTTT. Its translation is CASRTTGGEGTEAFF.

The table lists this clonotype with many counts. In nucleotides, the CDR3 is TGTGCCAGCAGTGACCGGGGCGGGGGCCAGGAGCAGTTCTTC. Amino acids: CASSDRGGGQEQFF. J is TRBJ2-1 and V is TRBV6-1; maybe TRBD2 (7 bases). The germline V and J ends were trimmed by 3 bases and 10 bases, with 16 bases remaining between them. The CDR3 extends over 14 amino acids. CDR1 is MNHNS and CDR2 is SASEGT in the germline V gene.

This clonotype was observed at least ten times. The chain carries TRBV28 and TRBJ1-2, with D unresolved. The CDR3 extends over 11 amino acids. Trimming removed 3 bases from V and 7 bases from J, with 6 bases in between. Germline-derived CDR1 and CDR2 are MDHEN and SYDVKM. CDR3 sequence (DNA): TGTGCCAGCAGTTTTGGGGTTGGCTACACCTTC. Protein sequence: CASSFGVGYTF.

As for this clonotype: Compared with germline, one end of the junction differs, possibly owing to a read error. The V and J genes are TRBV7-9 and TRBJ2-3; D gene unclear. The CDR3 has 12 amino acids. Germline V gene sequence: CDR1 SEHNR, CDR2 FQNEAQ (reference sequence). DNA of the CDR3: TGTGCCAGCAGCTTTTACGAATATACACAGTATTTT. This encodes CASSFYEYTQYF.

Many counts were recorded for this clonotype. V is TRBV5-1 and J is TRBJ2-1; TRBD2 agrees at 8 bases. V shed 0 bases and J 10 bases; nucleotides not matched to a gene: 6. CDR1 and CDR2 from the germline V gene are SGHRS and YFSETQ. There are 14 residues in the CDR3. The CDR3 spells CASSLGRGVKEQFF. CDR3 sequence (DNA): TGCGCCAGCAGCTTGGGGCGGGGGGTCAAGGAGCAGTTCTTC.

This clonotype was recorded at least ten times. This chain connects TRBV28 to TRBJ1-1; a weak D match, TRBD1 (6 bases). V dropped 7 bases and J dropped 1 base, with 16 bases sitting between them. Looked up from germline, CDR1 is MDHEN and CDR2 is SYDVKM. CDR3 size: 15 residues. As DNA, the CDR3 is TGTGCCAGCACCGGGGCCGACAGGAGGAACACTGAAGCTTTCTTT. It encodes CASTGADRRNTEAFF.

This clonotype showed up many times. The rearrangement joins TRBV5-1 to TRBJ2-2, with 8 positions matching TRBD1. Trimming at V came to 4 bases and at J to 6 bases, leaving 11 bases not matched to a gene. The germline V gene has CDR1 SGHRS and CDR2 YFSETQ. The CDR3 is made up of 16 amino acids. In DNA form, the CDR3 reads TGCGCCAGCAGCCTATTACCGGGACAGGCTTCCGGGGAGCTGTTTTTT. It specifies CASSLLPGQASGELFF.

There are many counts of this clonotype. The chain is built from TRBV5-1 and TRBJ2-1; no clear D. Germline values: CDR1 SGHRS, CDR2 YFSETQ. This CDR3 has 13 amino acids. The germline V and J ends were trimmed by 0 bases and 7 bases, with 8 bases remaining between them. CDR3 in amino acids: CASSLALRNEQFF. The CDR3 nucleotides are TGCGCCAGCAGCTTGGCCCTCAGGAATGAGCAGTTCTTC.

This clonotype was counted ten times or more. The chain uses TRBV5-1 and TRBJ2-1; D ambiguous. CDR1 and CDR2 from the germline V gene are SGHRS and YFSETQ. The CDR3 spans 16 residues. Trimming stripped 2 bases from V and 0 bases from J, with 12 bases between. The CDR3 here is CASSLQPVSSYNEQFF. In DNA form, the CDR3 reads TGCGCCAGCAGCTTACAGCCAGTTAGCTCCTACAATGAGCAGTTCTTC.

This clonotype was observed many times. V gene TRBV20-1 combines with J gene TRBJ1-5; maybe TRBD1 (6 bases). CDR1 is DFQATT, CDR2 SNEGSKA, per germline (reference sequence). Trimming took 3 bases from V and 4 from J, leaving 13 bases between them. The CDR3 loop spans 14 amino acids. The CDR3 coding sequence is TGCAGTGCTAGGATGGGGGGCTTAAATCAGCCCCAGCATTTT. Residues: CSARMGGLNQPQHF.

The chain has TRBV3-1 and TRBJ2-5; the D call may be TRBD1 or TRBD2 (5 bases each). CDR3 size: 15 residues. From germline, CDR1 is LGHDT and CDR2 YNNKEL (reference sequence). The germline V and J ends were trimmed by 5 bases and 2 bases, with 15 bases remaining between them. The CDR3 bases are TGTGCCAGCAGCGAAATGGGACGGGTACAAGAGACCCAGTACTTC. Its translation: CASSEMGRVQETQYF.

Turning to this clonotype: A much larger clonotype is one base distant, so this may be a read error. CDR3 sequence (DNA): TGTGCCAGCAGTCCCTGGACAGGGGTTCTCGGCAATCAGCCCCAGCATTTT. It encodes CASSPWTGVLGNQPQHF. The chain employs TRBV12-3 or TRBV12-4 and TRBJ1-5; 9 positions match TRBD1. Trimming at V came to 5 bases and at J to 2 bases, leaving 10 bases not matched to a gene. This CDR3 is built from 17 residues.